This passage covers 3 T cell receptor beta chains from one sample sequenced in a study of CD8 T cells in cerebrospinal fluid in Alzheimer's disease. TCRdb reprocessed the 10x single-cell sequencing reads and reports one entry per CDR3 protein, with no DNA. The ten most abundant clones cover approximately 8.8% of a sample with around 1,700 distinct CDR3 sequences. The sequenced sample consisted of cerebrospinal fluid. The receptors were gathered from a human donor with mild cognitive impairment.

This clonotype is identified as large (0.1 to 1%) from frequency. The chain is built from TRBV7-2 and TRBJ2-1; TCRdb picks TRBD1, but there is no DNA to check that call. Germline lookup yields CDR1 SGHTA and CDR2 FQGNSA. The CDR3 contains 14 residues. The CDR3 region is CASSSYSGGNEQFF.

This clonotype is labeled medium-sized based on frequency. This chain connects TRBV5-4 to TRBJ2-7; TCRdb's D gene call, TRBD1, goes unchecked for lack of DNA. Germline V gene sequence: CDR1 SGHNT, CDR2 YYREEE (reference sequence). This CDR3 contains 15 residues. CDR3 loop: CASSLGQGVYYEQYF. Using reference TRBV5-4 and TRBJ2-7 for the parts outside the CDR3, the full variable domain is ETGVTQSPTHLIKTRGQQVTLRCSSQSGHNTVSWYQQALGQGPQFIFQYYREEENGRGNFPPRFSGLQFPNYSSELNVNALELDDSALYLCASSLGQGVYYEQYFGPGTRLTVT.

This clonotype shows up as large (0.1 to 1%) by frequency. This CDR3 reads CASSLMAGELFF. The chain couples TRBV5-1 to TRBJ2-2. This CDR3 is built from 12 residues. The germline CDR1 and CDR2 sequences are SGHRS and YFSETQ.